Reported below is one T cell receptor (beta chain). Original processing notes: Reference gene primer amplification gave estimated nucleated cell counts. Only in-frame clones appear in the TCRdb table, and some are missing; sequencing was by immunoSEQ multiplex PCR. V, J and clone size reflect that table, while D and trimming were determined from the DNA. The sample shows 300,000 to 350,000 clones, around 90% of them seen only once. These data belong to a study of blood T cell repertoires in COVID-19. Turning to the study itself: COVID-19 samples, acute and convalescent, were from the United States, Italy and Spain. PBMCs, B-cell-depleted T cells, or T cells provided the cDNA or gDNA that made up the material.

CDR1 is WSHSY and CDR2 is SAAADI in the germline V gene. The CDR3 is made up of 19 amino acids. V trimming: 0 bases; J trimming: 5 bases; junction bases outside the gene matches: 11. The chain combines TRBV10-2 with TRBJ2-1, with 12 bases aligning to TRBD2. Source material: peripheral blood. This clonotype was obtained from a woman between 18 and 30 years old who had recovered from COVID-19. In DNA form, the CDR3 reads TGCGCCAGCAGTGAGTCACCCGGCACTAGCGGGAGGAGGAACAATGAGCAGTTCTTC. Translating gives CASSESPGTSGRRNNEQFF.